The present TCR beta chain was sequenced within a study of PD-1 blockade in classical Hodgkin lymphoma. Study information: Patients were dosed intravenously with nivolumab at 3 mg/kg every 2 weeks.

Note on this clone: Its antigen remains unidentified.

Relapse was seen in all patients after autologous stem cell transplantation, and brentuximab vedotin exposure was variable. The study's findings and limits: Causes of the repertoire differences remain undefined, possibly disease activity or prior therapy. Patients with a complete response exhibited baseline diversity comparable to newly diagnosed patients. Nivolumab initiated under 1 year post-ASCT led to patient exclusion.

Unmatched junction bases numbered 7, after V lost 3 bases and J lost 9 bases. The CDR3 loop spans 15 amino acids. The germline gives CDR1 LGHNA, CDR2 YSLEER. TCRdb's copy holds only in-frame clones and misses some; the assay was immunoSEQ multiplex PCR. This table has about 37,000 clones, about 80% appearing once. Specimen: peripheral blood mononuclear cells (PBMCs), collected before the second cycle of nivolumab. The source of this sequence is a human donor with classical Hodgkin lymphoma. The chain couples TRBV4-3 to TRBJ1-6, with 8 bases identical to TRBD1. The CDR3 reads CASSQSGQGRSPLHF. CDR3 in DNA: TGCGCCAGCAGCCAGTCCGGACAGGGCCGTTCACCCCTCCACTTT.